These T cell receptor beta chains were read from a single sample in a study of blood T cell repertoires in COVID-19. The method was immunoSEQ multiplex PCR; TCRdb's version includes in-frame clones alone and lacks a portion of them. The sample has 100,000 to 150,000 clones, 83% seen once. The specimen sequenced was peripheral blood. These receptors all come from a man older than 75 with active or convalescent COVID-19. Each CDR3 is given with its conserved first and last residue. The D gene is left open where the match is weak. Size tells how often a clone was seen (once, few, many) or the class of an expanded clone, and some rows leave it out.

NA	TRBV6-2/TRBV6-3	TRBJ2-1	NA	TGTGCCAGCAGTTACTTGTTATCTGAGCAGTTCTTC	CASSYLLSEQFF
NA	TRBV19	TRBJ1-1	NA	TGTGCCAGTAGTATAGTGAGAGGTTATACTGAAGCTTTCTTT	CASSIVRGYTEAFF
NA	TRBV18	TRBJ1-1	NA	TGTGCCAGCTCACGGGAGGCCCGATGGGACACTGAAGCTTTCTTT	CASSREARWDTEAFF
NA	TRBV7-3	TRBJ2-5	TRBD2	TGTGCCAGCAGCTCCGGACTAGGTCAAGAGACCCAGTACTTC	CASSSGLGQETQYF
NA	TRBV23-1	TRBJ2-7	NA	TGCGCCAGCAGTCCATTAAACAGGATTCCTCCCCCCTCCGAGCAGTACTTC	CASSPLNRIPPPSEQYF
NA	TRBV7-3	TRBJ1-1	TRBD1	TGTGCCAGCAGCACAGGGACAGACACTGAAGCTTTCTTT	CASSTGTDTEAFF
NA	TRBV7-2	TRBJ2-1	TRBD1	TGTGCCAGCAGCCTCCCCAGGGGGTACAATGAGCAGTTCTTC	CASSLPRGYNEQFF
NA	TRBV9	TRBJ1-6	NA	TGTGCCAGCAGCGAGGCGGAAAATTCACCCCTCCACTTT	CASSEAENSPLHF
NA	TRBV7-2	TRBJ2-1	NA	TGTGCCATCGCCCGGGTAGGCAATGAGCAGTTCTTC	CAIARVGNEQFF
NA	TRBV5-6	TRBJ2-7	NA	TGTGCCAGCAGACCGACCGGGGGGCACGAGCAGTACTTC	CASRPTGGHEQYF
NA	TRBV7-2	TRBJ1-5	NA	TGTGCCAGCAGCTTAGGACAGTTCAATCAGCCCCAGCATTTT	CASSLGQFNQPQHF
few	TRBV9	TRBJ2-7	TRBD1	TGTGCCAGCAGCCCCGAAACGGACAGGGTCTACGAGCAGTACTTC	CASSPETDRVYEQYF
NA	TRBV15	TRBJ1-3	NA	TGTGCCACCAGCAGAGATATTTGGACAACGGGAAACACCATATATTTT	CATSRDIWTTGNTIYF
NA	TRBV5-1	TRBJ2-3	NA	TGCGCCAGCAGCTTGGTGGGGGGAAGCACAGATACGCAGTATTTT	CASSLVGGSTDTQYF
NA	TRBV13	TRBJ2-5	NA	TGTGCCAGCAGCTTAGGACTCCAAGAGACCCAGTACTTC	CASSLGLQETQYF
few	TRBV4-2	TRBJ1-1	NA	TGTGCCAGCAGCCACAACAGGGAGTGGTCTGAAGCTTTCTTT	CASSHNREWSEAFF
NA	TRBV6-6	TRBJ1-4	NA	TGTGCCAGCAGAATAAATGAAAAACTGTTTTTT	CASRINEKLFF
NA	TRBV7-8	TRBJ1-1	NA	TGTGCCAGCAGCTTAGTTGGGGGGGCGAACACTGAAGCTTTCTTT	CASSLVGGANTEAFF
NA	TRBV29-1	TRBJ2-2	TRBD1	TGCAGCGTTGTGTATAGGGGGCTCGACAACACCGGGGAGCTGTTTTTT	CSVVYRGLDNTGELFF
NA	TRBV7-9	TRBJ2-7	NA	TGTGCCAGCAGCCTACAGAGCTACGAGCAGTACTTC	CASSLQSYEQYF
NA	TRBV19	TRBJ1-4	NA	TGTGCCAGTAGTACAACGGCAGGGGCTAATGAAAAACTGTTTTTT	CASSTTAGANEKLFF
NA	TRBV27	TRBJ2-5	NA	TGTGCCAGCAGTATCTCCGCGGGGGAGACCCAGTACTTC	CASSISAGETQYF
NA	TRBV2	TRBJ2-7	TRBD2	TGTGCCAGCAGTGAGCCCCGGACTAGCGGGGGATCCTCCTACGAGCAGTACTTC	CASSEPRTSGGSSYEQYF
once	TRBV4-3	TRBJ1-3	NA	TGCGCCAGCAGCCAAGATATAGGGGAAGGAAACACCATATATTTT	CASSQDIGEGNTIYF
NA	TRBV3-1/TRBV3-2	TRBJ1-1	NA	TGTGCCAGCAGCCAAAGGACAGCCAACACTGAAGCTTTCTTT	CASSQRTANTEAFF
NA	TRBV10-2	TRBJ1-1	NA	TGCGCCAGCACCGGAGGCCGGAACACTGAAGCTTTCTTT	CASTGGRNTEAFF
once	TRBV18	TRBJ2-7	TRBD1	TGTGCCAGCTCAGGACAGGTGGCCTACGAGCAGTACTTC	CASSGQVAYEQYF
NA	TRBV5-5	TRBJ2-6	TRBD2	TGTGCCAGCAGCTTGTTTCCTAGCGGGGGTTCTGGGGCCAACGTCCTGACTTTC	CASSLFPSGGSGANVLTF
NA	TRBV14	TRBJ2-5	TRBD1	TGTGCCAGCAGCCCGGGACAGGGGGCGTCGACCCAGTACTTC	CASSPGQGASTQYF
once	TRBV7-9	TRBJ1-2	TRBD1	TGTGCCAGCAGCGGAAGGGGACAGGCCCTCTTCTATGGCTACACCTTC	CASSGRGQALFYGYTF
NA	TRBV4-2	TRBJ1-3	NA	TGTGCCAGCAGCCCTAAGTCCGGAAACACCATATATTTT	CASSPKSGNTIYF
NA	TRBV7-9	TRBJ2-1	TRBD2	TGTGCCAGCAGCCTCGGGGAGGGGAATGAGCAGTTCTTC	CASSLGEGNEQFF
NA	TRBV7-2	TRBJ2-7	TRBD1	TGTGCCAGCAGCGTCGGGACAGGTCGTCTCGAGCAGTACTTC	CASSVGTGRLEQYF
once	TRBV18	TRBJ2-1	TRBD1	TGTGCCAGCTCACCCATTCTGACAGGGGGTTCCTACAATGAGCAGTTCTTC	CASSPILTGGSYNEQFF
NA	TRBV5-6	TRBJ1-1	NA	TGTGCCAGCAGCCCCCCTATCAAGAACACTGAAGCTTTCTTT	CASSPPIKNTEAFF
NA	TRBV3-1/TRBV3-2	TRBJ1-2	NA	TGTGCCAGCAGCCAAGGGCAGGGATATGGCTACACCTTC	CASSQGQGYGYTF
once	TRBV7-9	TRBJ1-2	NA	TGTGCCAGCAGCTTAGATCCGGGATCTAACTATGGCTACACCTTC	CASSLDPGSNYGYTF
NA	TRBV6-5	TRBJ1-3	NA	TGTGCCAGCAGTTCTACCCCCCCCGGGTCTGGAAACACCATATATTTT	CASSSTPPGSGNTIYF
NA	TRBV5-5	TRBJ1-2	TRBD1	TGTGCCAGCAGCCCCCCCGGGACAGTAAACTATGGCTACACCTTC	CASSPPGTVNYGYTF
NA	TRBV24-1	TRBJ2-5	NA	TGTGCCACCAGTCCCCCCTGGGGGGGCGGACTTATGCAAGAGACCCAGTACTTC	CATSPPWGGGLMQETQYF
NA	TRBV4-3	TRBJ1-2	TRBD1	TGCGCCAGCAGCCAGGCCGGGACAGGGTCTAACTATGGCTACACCTTC	CASSQAGTGSNYGYTF
NA	TRBV6-6	TRBJ1-1	TRBD1	TGTGCCAGCAGGGAGACAGGGGGCGTTGAAGCTTTCTTT	CASRETGGVEAFF
NA	TRBV7-3	TRBJ2-5	TRBD1	TGTGCCAGCAGTGAAAGGACAGGGGGCGCGAAAGAGACCCAGTACTTC	CASSERTGGAKETQYF
NA	TRBV9	TRBJ2-7	TRBD1	TGTGCCAGCAGCGCCTCGGACAGGGCCGAGCAGTACTTC	CASSASDRAEQYF
once	TRBV6-2/TRBV6-3	TRBJ2-1	NA	TGTGCCAGCAGTTACTCGATGTTTTCAGGGGTGGGCAATGAGCAGTTCTTC	CASSYSMFSGVGNEQFF
NA	TRBV2	TRBJ2-7	TRBD1	TGTGCGACGCAAGGGACAGGGTTCACCTACGAGCAGTACTTC	CATQGTGFTYEQYF
once	TRBV7-3	TRBJ2-3	TRBD2	TGTGCCAGCAGCTCCGGACTAGCGGGGGGAACAGATACGCAGTATTTT	CASSSGLAGGTDTQYF
once	TRBV10-3	TRBJ2-2	TRBD1	TGTGCCATCAAGGGGACAGAAAACACCGGGGAGCTGTTTTTT	CAIKGTENTGELFF
NA	TRBV19	TRBJ2-7	TRBD1	TGTGCCAGTAGTGATCCGGGACAGGTTCGCTACGAGCAGTACTTC	CASSDPGQVRYEQYF
NA	TRBV6-5	TRBJ2-7	NA	TGTGCCAGCAAGGAACGGACAGCTAACTACGAGCAGTACTTC	CASKERTANYEQYF
NA	TRBV7-2	TRBJ2-4	NA	TGTGCCAGCAGCTTAGTCCCAGGGGAGAGAGACATTCAGTACTTC	CASSLVPGERDIQYF
NA	TRBV6-5	TRBJ1-4	TRBD1	TGTGCCAGCCGACAGGGGGGCAAGAATGAAAAACTGTTTTTT	CASRQGGKNEKLFF
once	TRBV11-2	TRBJ2-3	NA	TGTGCCAGCAGCCGCCGACAGACTGCTAGCACAGATACGCAGTATTTT	CASSRRQTASTDTQYF
NA	TRBV19	TRBJ1-2	TRBD1	TGTGCCAGTAGAGGACAGGGTGACTATGGCTACACCTTC	CASRGQGDYGYTF
NA	TRBV5-1	TRBJ1-1	TRBD1	TGCGCCAGCACAGGGGGCGTAGGGAACACTGAAGCTTTCTTT	CASTGGVGNTEAFF
NA	TRBV6-2/TRBV6-3	TRBJ1-2	NA	TGTGCCAGCAGCCACCCAGACAGGCTGAACTATGGCTACACCTTC	CASSHPDRLNYGYTF
NA	TRBV4-2	TRBJ2-7	TRBD1	TGTGCCAGCAGCCAAGATTCAGGGGGCATGAGGTACGAGCAGTACTTC	CASSQDSGGMRYEQYF
few	TRBV2	TRBJ2-1	NA	TGTGCCAGCAGTGAAGTCACAGTATCCTACAATGAGCAGTTCTTC	CASSEVTVSYNEQFF
few	TRBV19	TRBJ1-2	TRBD1	TGTGCCAGTAGTACTGACCGGGACAGGGAAAGCTACACCTTC	CASSTDRDRESYTF
NA	TRBV30	TRBJ2-5	NA	TGTGCCTGCACCTCACCGGGCAGGGAAGCAGAGACCCAGTACTTC	CACTSPGREAETQYF